The 9 T cell receptor beta chains listed next were all sequenced from one sample in a study of shared clonotypes between healthy human individuals. Libraries were prepared by immunoSEQ multiplex PCR; TCRdb keeps only in-frame clonotypes and omits some of them. This sample has 1.4 million to 1.5 million clones; approximately 96% occur once, and the top ten carry 1.2%. Specimen: naive CD4+ T cells sorted from blood. Specified subset: CD45RA+ positively selected. The origin of the receptors is a man aged 30 to 45 in good health.

CDR3 DNA sequence: TGTGCCAGCAGCGCGAATGTGCCCTACAATGAGCAGTTCTTC. Protein: CASSANVPYNEQFF. This rearrangement joins TRBV11-2 to TRBJ2-1; no firm D call. Germline loops: CDR1 SGHAT, CDR2 FQNNGV. Trimming removed 5 bases from V and 2 bases from J, with 10 bases in between. The CDR3 loop spans 14 amino acids. The full variable domain, in which reference TRBV11-2 and TRBJ2-1 provide the parts outside the CDR3, is EAGVAQSPRYKIIEKRQSVAFWCNPISGHATLYWYQQILGQGPKLLIQFQNNGVVDDSQLPKDRFSAERLKGVDSTLKIQPAKLEDSAVYLCASSANVPYNEQFFGPGTRLTVL.

The V and J genes are TRBV7-9 and TRBJ1-1; TRBD1 is a possible D gene (6 bases). The CDR3 totals 15 residues. CDR1 SEHNR and CDR2 FQNEAQ come from the germline V gene (reference sequence). Trimming took off 4 bases at V and 5 bases at J, with 17 bases between the two ends. The CDR3 loop reads CASSSPKQGGTEAFF. As DNA, the CDR3 is TGTGCCAGCAGCTCCCCGAAACAGGGAGGGACTGAAGCTTTCTTT.

Concerning this clone: The sample contains more than one DNA sequence encoding this CDR3. The chain joins TRBV18 to TRBJ2-3; D not certain. Between the trimmed V and J ends, which lost 3 bases and 0 bases, there was a span of 7 bases. CDR1 and CDR2 from the germline V gene are KGHSH and LQKENI. CDR3 size: 14 residues. DNA of the CDR3: TGTGCCAGCTCACCTTCCCCCAGCACAGATACGCAGTATTTT. This translates into CASSPSPSTDTQYF.

The V gene is TRBV10-3, the J gene TRBJ1-1; D perhaps matches TRBD1 (6 bases). V was clipped by 6 bases and J by 0 bases, with 8 bases between them. The CDR3 extends over 13 amino acids. The germline CDR1 and CDR2 sequences are ENHRY and SYGVKD. In nucleotides, the CDR3 is TGTGCCATCAGAGGACAGATGAACACTGAAGCTTTCTTT. Translation: CAIRGQMNTEAFF.

V usage is TRBV14 and J usage is TRBJ2-4; 8 bases match TRBD1. V was clipped by 3 bases and J by 9 bases; unmatched bases: 7. The CDR3 covers 14 residues. CDR1 SGHDN and CDR2 FVKESK come from the germline V gene. The CDR3, as DNA: TGTGCCAGCAGCCACTCGACAGGGGCGGTCATTCAGTACTTC. Translated: CASSHSTGAVIQYF. Looking up the rest from reference TRBV14 and TRBJ2-4 gives the full variable domain: EAGVTQFPSHSVIEKGQTVTLRCDPISGHDNLYWYRRVMGKEIKFLLHFVKESKQDESGMPNNRFLAERTGGTYSTLKVQPAELEDSGVYFCASSHSTGAVIQYFGAGTRLSVL.

The chain joins TRBV20-1 to TRBJ2-7; D could derive from TRBD1 or TRBD2 (6 bases each). The V gene lost 7 bases and the J gene lost 2 bases, with 9 bases spanning the gap. Germline V gene lookup returns CDR1 DFQATT and CDR2 SNEGSKA (reference sequence). The CDR3 runs 11 residues. The CDR3 sequence: CSGGATYEQYF. The CDR3 DNA reads TGCAGTGGGGGGGCAACCTACGAGCAGTACTTC.

J is TRBJ2-3 and V is TRBV7-3; D is undetermined. The V gene's germline CDR1 is SGHTA and CDR2 FQGTGA. Trimming removed 2 bases at V and 6 bases at J, with 18 bases between. This CDR3 spans 16 amino acids. CDR3: CASSLYPPQLADTQYF. CDR3 sequence (DNA): TGTGCCAGCAGCTTATACCCCCCCCAACTCGCGGATACGCAGTATTTT.

V usage is TRBV10-3 and J usage is TRBJ2-5; TRBD2 is a possible D gene (6 bases). Between the trimmed V and J ends, which lost 6 bases and 5 bases, there was a span of 10 bases. The CDR3 runs 12 residues. CDR1 and CDR2 from the germline V gene are ENHRY and SYGVKD. CDR3 loop: CAISGTGETQYF. Here the CDR3 DNA reads TGTGCCATCAGCGGGACTGGGGAGACCCAGTACTTC.

This clone was counted a single time. Within the sample, other DNA sequences also encode this same CDR3. The chain carries TRBV2 and TRBJ2-7; D remains ambiguous. Germline V gives CDR1 SNHLY, CDR2 FYNNEI. The CDR3 is 11 residues long. The V end lost 8 bases, the J end lost 1 base, and 6 bases lay between the germline ends. In DNA, the CDR3 is TGTGCCAGCGGAGTTTCCTACGAGCAGTACTTC. Translating gives CASGVSYEQYF.